This T cell receptor beta chain was sequenced during a study of T cells after posttransplantation cyclophosphamide. Study-level findings and limits: Later blood repertoires were often dominated by clones from the donor CD8+ memory compartment. Tissue-infiltrating T cells from skin or gut overlapped little with blood T cells. TRB clonality was highly associated with recipient CMV seropositivity and reactivation.

CDR1 and CDR2 (germline): SGHTA, FQGNSA. The CDR3 loop spans 17 amino acids. With 2 bases removed from V and 2 bases from J, the gap between germline ends came to 16 bases. The assay was immunoSEQ multiplex PCR, and TCRdb's table has in-frame clones only and misses some. The data contain 28,000 or so clones, 75% to 90% of them singletons. This related bone marrow graft donor gave peripheral blood on the day of marrow donation. A word on this clone: Its specificity is not known.

The chain recombines TRBV7-2 with TRBJ1-3; no reliable D call. This sequence originates from a man in his fifties or sixties. Sequencing input: PBMCs. The CDR3 DNA reads as TGTGCCAGCAGCTTAACGTACGCGGGGAAAACTGGAAACACCATATATTTT. It is translated as CASSLTYAGKTGNTIYF.